This T cell receptor beta chain was recovered during a study of blood T cell repertoires in COVID-19. Study overall: From the United States, Italy and Spain came samples of acute and convalescent COVID-19. Sources were T cells, B-cell-depleted T cells, or PBMCs; the material itself was cDNA or gDNA.

In the original processing: Reference gene primer amplification yielded estimated nucleated cell counts. This table comes from immunoSEQ multiplex PCR, and its TCRdb copy is limited to in-frame clones, with some not included. V and J calls and clone size are as listed in that table; D and trimming were resolved from the DNA. Among approximately 72,000 clones listed, over 75% were seen once. V lost 2 bases, J lost 4 bases, and 6 bases stayed unmatched. Germline-derived CDR1 and CDR2 are SNHLY and FYNNEI. The CDR3 spans 16 residues. Sequenced: peripheral blood. This clonotype originated in a man between 45 and 60 years old with acute or convalescent COVID-19. The chain couples TRBV2 to TRBJ2-2; 8 bases agree with TRBD2. In DNA form, the CDR3 reads TGTGCCAGCAGTGAAAACGGAGCGGGGGTCACCGGGGAGCTGTTTTTT. Protein product: CASSENGAGVTGELFF.